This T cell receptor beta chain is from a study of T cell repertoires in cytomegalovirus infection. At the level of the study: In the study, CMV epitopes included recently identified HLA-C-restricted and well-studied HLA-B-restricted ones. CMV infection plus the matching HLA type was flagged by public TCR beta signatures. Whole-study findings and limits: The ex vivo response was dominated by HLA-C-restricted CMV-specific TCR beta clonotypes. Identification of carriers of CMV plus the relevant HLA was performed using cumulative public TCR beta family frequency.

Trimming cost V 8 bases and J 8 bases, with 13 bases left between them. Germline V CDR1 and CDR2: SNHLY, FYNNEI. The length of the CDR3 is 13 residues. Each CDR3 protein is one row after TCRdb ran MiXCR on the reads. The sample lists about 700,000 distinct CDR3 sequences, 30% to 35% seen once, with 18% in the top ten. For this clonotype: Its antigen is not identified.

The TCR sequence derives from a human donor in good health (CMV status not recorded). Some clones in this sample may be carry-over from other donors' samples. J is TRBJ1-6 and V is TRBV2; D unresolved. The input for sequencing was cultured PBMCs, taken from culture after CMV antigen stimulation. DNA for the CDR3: TGTGCCAGCCGGCGTATAGGGCATTCACCCCTCCACTTT. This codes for CASRRIGHSPLHF.